The 2 T cell receptor beta chains listed next were all sequenced from one sample in a study of OX40 agonist ivuxolimab in advanced cancers. TCRdb's table, derived via immunoSEQ multiplex PCR, lists solely in-frame clones and lacks some. The sample records fewer than 25,000 clones, 85% to 90% being singletons. This sample comprised CD4+ or CD8+ T cells sorted from blood, obtained in a trial of the OX40 agonist ivuxolimab. The receptors here all came from an adult with an advanced solid tumor such as melanoma, head and neck, liver or kidney cancer.

The chain uses TRBV2 and TRBJ2-7; 7 bases are shared with TRBD2. The CDR3 spans 15 residues. The germline V gene encodes CDR1 SNHLY and CDR2 FYNNEI. With V trimmed by 2 bases and J by 7 bases, 11 bases remained unmatched. CDR3 sequence reads: CASSEFGGVGGEQYF. The DNA for the CDR3 is TGTGCCAGCAGTGAATTTGGCGGAGTGGGGGGGGAGCAGTACTTC.

This chain connects TRBV21-1 to TRBJ2-2; TRBD1 reflects the table's D call only, with no check against the DNA. TRBV21-1 is a pseudogene locus. CDR3 length equals 16 residues. This CDR3 is CASSKVAQGWAGELFF. DNA of the CDR3: TGTGCCAGCAGCAAAGTGGCACAGGGATGGGCCGGGGAGCTGTTTTTT.